A selection of T cell receptor beta chains follows, all from one sample in a study of patients and donors after allogeneic stem cell transplantation. MiXCR was run by TCRdb on the RT-PCR reads, yielding one entry per CDR3 protein. The sample records about 960,000 distinct CDR3 sequences, roughly 17% being singletons. Sequenced sample: blood, either unsorted or a sorted T cell fraction (not recorded which). Source of these receptors: a human donor who was either an allogeneic HSCT recipient or a stem cell or donor lymphocyte infusion donor (not recorded which). It is not recorded whose cells these are; they may come from a transplant donor. Each CDR3 is given with its conserved first and last residue. A D gene is named only where the DNA matches it firmly. Clone sizes are given selectively: once, few, many, or a class where the clone is expanded.

cdr3_nt	cdr3_aa	v_call	d_call	j_call	clone_size
TGCAGTGCCAGAGGGGACTACGGTCGGGAGACCCAGTACTTC	CSARGDYGRETQYF	TRBV20-1	TRBD2	TRBJ2-5	.
TGTGCCAGCAGTGACATTGGCTACACCTTC	CASSDIGYTF	TRBV6-5	.	TRBJ1-2	few
TGTGCCAGCAGTGTAGAGAGCTCCTACAATGAGCAGTTCTTC	CASSVESSYNEQFF	TRBV9	.	TRBJ2-1	many
TGCGCCACCACAGGGGCCTACGAGCAGTACTTC	CATTGAYEQYF	TRBV10-2	TRBD1	TRBJ2-7	few
TGTGCCTGGAGACTCGGGAGCTCCTACAATGAGCAGTTCTTC	CAWRLGSSYNEQFF	TRBV30	.	TRBJ2-1	.
TGTGCCAGCAGTGACCCCGAGGCAGGGGTCACTGAAGCTTTCTTT	CASSDPEAGVTEAFF	TRBV6-4	.	TRBJ1-1	.
TGTGCCATCTCTAGGGCAGGGGATAATTCACCCCTCCACTTT	CAISRAGDNSPLHF	TRBV10-3	.	TRBJ1-6	.
TGTGCCACCAGCACCCTTGAGGGGGCCACTGAAGCTTTCTTT	CATSTLEGATEAFF	TRBV15	TRBD1	TRBJ1-1	few
TGCGCCAGCAGCCAAGTTAGTCAGGGGAAGGATGGCTACACCTTC	CASSQVSQGKDGYTF	TRBV4-3	.	TRBJ1-2	few
TGTGCCAGCAGCTTGGAGACGGCAGACGACGAGCAGTACTTC	CASSLETADDEQYF	TRBV5-6	.	TRBJ2-7	few
TGCGCCAGCAGCCAGGGGGTACTAGGGGAGTGGAACACCGGGGAGCTGTTTTTT	CASSQGVLGEWNTGELFF	TRBV4-3	.	TRBJ2-2	few
TGTGCCACCAGCAGCGGGACAGGGTGGGAGCAGTACTTC	CATSSGTGWEQYF	TRBV15	TRBD1	TRBJ2-7	.
TGTGCCAGCAGGGGGACTAGCGGCTTCACAGATACGCAGTATTTT	CASRGTSGFTDTQYF	TRBV6-1	TRBD2	TRBJ2-3	.
TGTGCCAGCAGCCAAGCCCTTTCCCGAGGGGAGCAGTACTTC	CASSQALSRGEQYF	TRBV4-2	.	TRBJ2-7	few
TGTGCCAGCAGCATCAAGAACACCGGGGAGCTGTTTTTT	CASSIKNTGELFF	TRBV25-1	.	TRBJ2-2	few
TGTGCTAGTGGTTTGGGGCAGGGAAATGAAAAACTGTTTTTT	CASGLGQGNEKLFF	TRBV12-5	.	TRBJ1-4	few
TGTGCCAGCAGCTTAGGACACAAGAACACTGAAGCTTTCTTT	CASSLGHKNTEAFF	TRBV7-9	.	TRBJ1-1	many
TGTGCCAGCAGCCAGAACAGGGACTACGAGCAGTACTTC	CASSQNRDYEQYF	TRBV4-2	.	TRBJ2-7	many
TGTGCCAGCAGCTTAGAGGCAGCGTTCTATGGCTACACCTTC	CASSLEAAFYGYTF	TRBV7-2	.	TRBJ1-2	.
TGTGCTAGTGGTTTGGATCCGGGACAGCAAAGCTCACCCCTCCACTTT	CASGLDPGQQSSPLHF	TRBV12-5	TRBD1	TRBJ1-6	once
TGTGCCAGCAGTGAGCAGGGGGAGCCCGGGGAGCTGTTTTTT	CASSEQGEPGELFF	TRBV9	TRBD1	TRBJ2-2	once
TGTGCCAGCAGTTACACGATGGAAACCTACGAGCAGTACTTC	CASSYTMETYEQYF	TRBV6-5	.	TRBJ2-7	few
TGTGCCAGCAGCTTAGGCAAGGCTTACGAGCAGTACTTC	CASSLGKAYEQYF	TRBV7-2	.	TRBJ2-7	few
TGCGCCAGCAGCCAAGATATCATAGGGGCTCGGGCAGATACGCAGTATTTT	CASSQDIIGARADTQYF	TRBV4-3	.	TRBJ2-3	.
TGCAGACCGGCGGGGGGTGGCACTGAAGCTTTCTTT	CRPAGGGTEAFF	TRBV20-1	.	TRBJ1-1	few
TGTGCCAGCAGCTTGGATATAACTAATGAAAAACTGTTTTTT	CASSLDITNEKLFF	TRBV5-6	.	TRBJ1-4	.
TGTGCCATCAGTCGTAACCCGGACGGGAAGGAGCGTGGCTACACCTTC	CAISRNPDGKERGYTF	TRBV10-3	.	TRBJ1-2	.
TGCGCCAGCAGCTTGCGTAAAACAGGGGGCAGAGGAGAGACCCAGTACTTC	CASSLRKTGGRGETQYF	TRBV5-1	TRBD1	TRBJ2-5	.
TGTGCCAGCACCCTAAGGGGGGGAAGTTCACCCCTCCACTTT	CASTLRGGSSPLHF	TRBV12-3/TRBV12-4	.	TRBJ1-6	many
TGCAGTGCGCCTAGCGGGGCCAACACCGGGGAGCTGTTTTTT	CSAPSGANTGELFF	TRBV20-1	TRBD2	TRBJ2-2	few
TGTGCCAGCAGCGGACTCACAGGGGACTATGGCTACACCTTC	CASSGLTGDYGYTF	TRBV9	TRBD1	TRBJ1-2	.
TGTGCCAGCAGCTTAGAATGGGCCGGTGGCTACACCTTC	CASSLEWAGGYTF	TRBV7-9	.	TRBJ1-2	.
TGTGCCAGCAACAGAGAGGGGCCCGGCACCGGGGAGCTGTTTTTT	CASNREGPGTGELFF	TRBV4-2	.	TRBJ2-2	few
TGTGCCAGCAGCTTAGCGGGGGGACTAGAGTATTTT	CASSLAGGLEYF	TRBV7-2	TRBD2	TRBJ2-3	few
TGTGCCAGCAGCAACGACGGTGATAATCAGCCCCAGCATTTT	CASSNDGDNQPQHF	TRBV12-3/TRBV12-4	.	TRBJ1-5	few
TGCGCCAGCAGCCAGCGCAGTGACCCGAACACTGAAGCTTTCTTT	CASSQRSDPNTEAFF	TRBV5-1	.	TRBJ1-1	few
TGTGCCAGCATCCCGGGCCCCAAATTACCCGAAGCTTTCTTT	CASIPGPKLPEAFF	TRBV12-3/TRBV12-4	.	TRBJ1-1	few
TGTGCCAGCAGTGTACGCGGGGGGTCGGTTGGTACGCAGTATTTT	CASSVRGGSVGTQYF	TRBV12-3/TRBV12-4	TRBD2	TRBJ2-3	.
TGCGCCAGCAGCCAACCGACAGGGGGTCATAAAAAACTGTTTTTT	CASSQPTGGHKKLFF	TRBV4-3	TRBD1	TRBJ1-4	.
TGCGCCAGTAACGCGTTTCCGACTAGCGGGGGGTACCAAGAGACCCAGTACTTC	CASNAFPTSGGYQETQYF	TRBV5-1	TRBD2	TRBJ2-5	few
TGCGCCAGCAGCCATCCGGGACGGAGAAACACCATATATTTT	CASSHPGRRNTIYF	TRBV4-1	.	TRBJ1-3	.
TGCGCCAGCAGCCAAGCGTCCCCCTCTTCTGACGAGCAGTACTTC	CASSQASPSSDEQYF	TRBV4-1	.	TRBJ2-7	.
TGCAGCGTTGCCGTTTTCCAGGGGGCCAATCAGCCCCAGCATTTT	CSVAVFQGANQPQHF	TRBV29-1	TRBD1	TRBJ1-5	.
TGTGCCAGCAGGAGGAATGACAGGGAGGAAGCTTTCTTT	CASRRNDREEAFF	TRBV6-1	TRBD1	TRBJ1-1	.
TGTGCCAGCAGCAACCGGGACAGGGGGCGCGGCTATGGCTACACCTTC	CASSNRDRGRGYGYTF	TRBV5-5	TRBD1	TRBJ1-2	.
TGCAGTGCTAGGGCCGACAGGGGGCGCGGTGAAAAACTGTTTTTT	CSARADRGRGEKLFF	TRBV20-1	TRBD1	TRBJ1-4	few
TGTGCCAGCAGCGATTCTCCAGTAGGTCTACAGGGTGAGCAGTTCTTC	CASSDSPVGLQGEQFF	TRBV5-6	.	TRBJ2-1	.
TGTGCCAGCAGCTTAATTACTAGCGTGGATGAGCAGTTCTTC	CASSLITSVDEQFF	TRBV7-3	TRBD2	TRBJ2-1	.